These 27 T cell receptor beta chains originate from one sample sequenced in a study of control samples from healthy donors and cancer patients. Profiled with immunoSEQ multiplex PCR; TCRdb holds only in-frame clones, not every one. The sample gives 97,000 or so clones, 90% to 95% of which show up once; 2% to 3% is in the top ten. Sequenced material: blood. These receptors were collected from a woman aged 18-29 years in good health.

This sequence joins TRBV11-3 and TRBJ1-1; D remains unclear. Germline V lookup: CDR1 SGHNT, CDR2 YENEEA. V gave up 0 bases and J gave up 8 bases, with 10 bases separating them. CDR3 length equals 13 residues. DNA of the CDR3: TGTGCCAGCAGCTTAGATTCTACCCTGGAAGCTTTCTTT. The encoded protein is CASSLDSTLEAFF.

This chain connects TRBV7-2 to TRBJ1-1; possible D gene TRBD1, 6 bases. V lost 0 bases and J 1 base, leaving 6 bases between the germline ends. In germline, CDR1 is SGHTA, CDR2 FQGNSA. This CDR3 spans 14 amino acids. In DNA form, the CDR3 reads TGTGCCAGCAGCTTAGCACAGGGGAACACTGAAGCTTTCTTT. Its translation: CASSLAQGNTEAFF. The full variable domain, with the rest looked up from reference TRBV7-2 and TRBJ1-1, is GAGVSQSPSNKVTEKGKDVELRCDPISGHTALYWYRQSLGQGLEFLIYFQGNSAPDKSGLPSDRFSAERTGGSVSTLTIQRTQQEDSAVYLCASSLAQGNTEAFFGQGTRLTVV.

The chain employs TRBV6-5 and TRBJ2-2, with 12 bases fitting TRBD2. Germline assignment: CDR1 MNHEY and CDR2 SVGAGI. With 6 bases clipped from V and 3 bases from J, the junction kept 2 bases outside the gene matches. The CDR3 length is 15 residues. CDR3 in amino acids: CASSRLAGDTGELFF. CDR3 coding DNA: TGTGCCAGCAGCCGACTAGCGGGGGACACCGGGGAGCTGTTTTTT.

This clone was counted between two and nine times. The chain carries TRBV7-6 and TRBJ1-1; D is perhaps TRBD1 (6 bases). Trimming took off 5 bases at V and 0 bases at J, with 22 bases between the two ends. Germline V gives CDR1 SGHVS, CDR2 FNYEAQ. The CDR3 contains 18 residues. CDR3: CASSTRGVMTDLNTEAFF. The CDR3 DNA reads as TGTGCCAGCAGCACTAGGGGGGTGATGACCGACCTGAACACTGAAGCTTTCTTT.

The chain links TRBV10-1 to TRBJ1-1; D is ambiguous. The CDR3 contains 19 residues. The germline CDR1 and CDR2 sequences are WNHNN and SYGVQD (reference sequence). The ends were cut back, 4 bases at V and 1 base at J, with 25 bases in the middle. The CDR3 spells CASSVSFGQTLNKNTEAFF. The DNA for the CDR3 is TGCGCCAGCAGTGTATCCTTCGGGCAGACGCTCAATAAGAACACTGAAGCTTTCTTT.

This chain connects TRBV5-6 to TRBJ1-4; a weak D match, TRBD1 (5 bases). Germline loops: CDR1 SGHDT, CDR2 YYEEEE. The length of the CDR3 is 14 residues. Trimming stripped 4 bases from V and 7 bases from J, with 14 bases between. CDR3 region: CASSAWPGGEKLFF. The CDR3 nucleotides are TGTGCCAGCAGCGCATGGCCGGGGGGTGAAAAACTGTTTTTT.

The chain joins TRBV3-1 (or the pseudogene TRBV3-2) to TRBJ1-3; D is undetermined. The CDR3 totals 17 residues. With 5 bases removed from V and 0 bases from J, the gap between germline ends came to 17 bases. Germline V gene sequence: CDR1 LGHDT, CDR2 YNNKEL (reference sequence). CDR3 residues: CASSKRTTAGSGNTIYF. The CDR3 DNA follows: TGTGCCAGCAGCAAAAGGACGACGGCTGGCTCTGGAAACACCATATATTTT.

V and J are TRBV15 and TRBJ1-5, with 8 bases aligning to TRBD1. J lost 6 bases, V lost 0 bases, and 4 bases had no gene match. The CDR3 runs 15 residues. In germline, CDR1 is LNHNV, CDR2 YYDKDF (reference sequence). CDR3 sequence: CATSRDRGRTQPQHF. The CDR3 DNA reads as TGTGCCACCAGCAGAGACAGGGGGCGAACTCAGCCCCAGCATTTT.

The gene calls are TRBV15 and TRBJ2-1, with TRBD2 identical over 7 bases. This CDR3 contains 15 residues. V lost 1 base to trimming and J lost 7 bases; unmatched junction nucleotides: 7. CDR1 LNHNV and CDR2 YYDKDF come from the germline V gene (reference sequence). CDR3 nucleotides: TGTGCCACCAGCAGAGGACTAGCAGGTACGAATGAGCAGTTCTTC. It encodes CATSRGLAGTNEQFF.

The genes are TRBV6-1 and TRBJ2-3; perhaps TRBD2 as D (6 bases). Trimming shortened V by 1 base and J by 1 base, and 12 bases separated the two germline ends. Germline CDR1 MNHNS, CDR2 SASEGT. The CDR3 contains 16 residues. CDR3 residues: CASSEVSGGGTDTQYF. CDR3 nucleotides: TGTGCCAGCAGTGAAGTGAGCGGAGGGGGCACAGATACGCAGTATTTT.

The gene calls are TRBV18 and TRBJ2-3, with no clear D. Germline CDR1 KGHSH, CDR2 LQKENI. V lost 0 bases and J lost 6, with 7 bases in between. The CDR3 covers 13 residues. CDR3 region: CASSPPLRDTQYF. CDR3 nucleotides: TGTGCCAGCTCACCACCGTTGAGGGATACGCAGTATTTT.

This chain connects TRBV5-1 to TRBJ2-4; no reliable D call. Between the trimmed V and J ends, which lost 0 bases and 7 bases, there was a span of 2 bases. The CDR3 length is 11 residues. CDR1 SGHRS and CDR2 YFSETQ come from the germline V gene. The CDR3 reads CASSLGNIQYF. CDR3 nucleotides: TGCGCCAGCAGCTTGGGGAACATTCAGTACTTC. Filled out from reference TRBV5-1 and TRBJ2-4, the complete variable domain reads KAGVTQTPRYLIKTRGQQVTLSCSPISGHRSVSWYQQTPGQGLQFLFEYFSETQRNKGNFPGRFSGRQFSNSRSEMNVSTLELGDSALYLCASSLGNIQYFGAGTRLSVL.

This sequence joins TRBV13 and TRBJ1-3, with D perhaps matching TRBD1 (5 bases). Trimming cost V 1 base and J 8 bases, with 15 bases left between them. The CDR3 spans 15 residues. In germline, CDR1 is PRHDT, CDR2 FYEKMQ (reference sequence). CDR3 amino acids: CASSLEAILGDTIYF. The CDR3 DNA follows: TGTGCCAGCAGCTTAGAGGCCATCTTGGGGGACACCATATATTTT.

The chain employs TRBV29-1 and TRBJ1-4, with D maybe TRBD1 (5 bases). The CDR3 contains 13 residues. V shed 3 bases and J shed 2 bases, with 7 bases lying between them. CDR1 is SQVTM, CDR2 ANQGSEA, per germline. CDR3 sequence: CSVDGATNEKLFF. The CDR3 DNA reads as TGCAGCGTTGACGGGGCTACTAATGAAAAACTGTTTTTT.

V gene TRBV28 combines with J gene TRBJ2-1; the D gene is possibly TRBD1 (6 bases). The CDR3 length is 16 residues. The germline CDR1 and CDR2 sequences are MDHEN and SYDVKM. V lost 2 bases to trimming and J lost 5 bases, with 16 bases between them. The CDR3, as DNA: TGTGCCAGCAGTTTACGGGGACACACCCTTAACAATGAGCAGTTCTTC. It translates to CASSLRGHTLNNEQFF. Using reference TRBV28 and TRBJ2-1 for the parts outside the CDR3, the full variable domain is DVKVTQSSRYLVKRTGEKVFLECVQDMDHENMFWYRQDPGLGLRLIYFSYDVKMKEKGDIPEGYSVSREKKERFSLILESASTNQTSMYLCASSLRGHTLNNEQFFGPGTRLTVL.

The chain recombines TRBV29-1 with TRBJ2-2, with D possibly being TRBD1 or TRBD2 (5 bases each). The V gene's germline CDR1 is SQVTM and CDR2 ANQGSEA. This CDR3 contains 14 residues. The V end was cut by 5 bases, the J end by 3 bases, with 13 bases between. The CDR3 protein is CSVRGARDTGELFF. For the CDR3, the DNA is TGCAGCGTTCGAGGGGCCCGTGACACCGGGGAGCTGTTTTTT.

V and J are TRBV11-2 and TRBJ2-1; 7 bases agree with TRBD1. Germline assignment: CDR1 SGHAT and CDR2 FQNNGV. Trimming took 3 bases from V and 0 from J; bases not matched to a gene: 11. The CDR3 extends over 18 amino acids. The CDR3 region is CASSFTGDDFSSYNEQFF. CDR3 bases: TGTGCCAGCAGCTTTACAGGGGATGATTTTAGCTCCTACAATGAGCAGTTCTTC.

V gene TRBV25-1 combines with J gene TRBJ2-5; D is possibly TRBD2 (5 bases). Germline loops: CDR1 MGHDK, CDR2 SYGVNS. The CDR3 is 15 residues long. The V gene lost 2 bases and the J gene lost 2 bases, with 12 bases spanning the gap. CDR3 loop: CASSEGSRDQETQYF. The DNA of the CDR3 is TGTGCCAGCAGTGAAGGTTCCCGGGATCAAGAGACCCAGTACTTC.

The chain carries TRBV12-5 and TRBJ2-1, with D maybe TRBD2 (5 bases). The CDR3 sequence is 15 residues long. Per the germline V gene, CDR1 is LGHNT and CDR2 is FRNRAP. Trimming shortened V by 0 bases and J by 9 bases, and 15 bases separated the two germline ends. CDR3 bases: TGTGCTAGTGGTTTGGTACTAGGCCTTAACAGTGAGCAGTTCTTC. Translated: CASGLVLGLNSEQFF. Complete variable domain (other parts from reference TRBV12-5 and TRBJ2-1): DARVTQTPRHKVTEMGQEVTMRCQPILGHNTVFWYRQTMMQGLELLAYFRNRAPLDDSGMPKDRFSAEMPDATLATLKIQPSEPRDSAVYFCASGLVLGLNSEQFFGPGTRLTVL.

The chain joins TRBV7-9 to TRBJ1-2; TRBD1 aligns across 7 bases. The CDR3 has 14 amino acids. V was pared by 1 base and J by 8 bases, with 7 bases of the junction left unmatched. CDR1 and CDR2 (germline): SEHNR, FQNEAQ (reference sequence). For the CDR3, the DNA is TGTGCCAGCAGCTTAGACGGGACAGCGAGGGGCTACACCTTC. Amino acids: CASSLDGTARGYTF.

This sequence joins TRBV12-5 and TRBJ1-1; D is uncertain. Trimming removed 1 base at V and 1 base at J, with 4 bases between. Germline loops: CDR1 LGHNT, CDR2 FRNRAP. The CDR3 totals 13 residues. The CDR3 sequence is CASGLAGNTEAFF. In nucleotides, the CDR3 is TGTGCTAGTGGTTTGGCAGGGAACACTGAAGCTTTCTTT.

This chain links TRBV5-1 with TRBJ1-2; TRBD1 agrees at 12 bases. From germline, CDR1 is SGHRS and CDR2 YFSETQ. The V gene end was trimmed by 4 bases and the J gene end by 6 bases; junction bases not matched to a gene: 10. The CDR3 length is 16 residues. DNA for the CDR3: TGCGCCAGCAGCATCCCGGGACAGGGGGCTGGAGATGGCTACACCTTC. This sequence encodes CASSIPGQGAGDGYTF.

The V gene is TRBV5-6, the J gene TRBJ1-1; D call uncertain. This CDR3 has 14 residues. Trimming stripped 4 bases from V and 3 bases from J, with 13 bases between. The germline CDR1 and CDR2 sequences are SGHDT and YYEEEE. In nucleotides, the CDR3 is TGTGCCAGCAGCCAAGGCCGTACTTACACTGAAGCTTTCTTT. Translating gives CASSQGRTYTEAFF.

The chain joins TRBV6-4 to TRBJ2-2; D ambiguous. CDR3 length: 11 amino acids. Per germline, CDR1 MRHNA and CDR2 SNTAGT. V was cut by 4 bases and J by 6 bases, with 3 bases left in between. Here the CDR3 reads CASSAAGELFF. CDR3 nucleotides: TGTGCCAGCAGTGCGGCCGGGGAGCTGTTTTTT.

This chain uses TRBV10-3 with TRBJ1-2; D is perhaps TRBD1 (6 bases). Germline V gives CDR1 ENHRY, CDR2 SYGVKD. The CDR3 has 13 amino acids. V was trimmed by 10 bases and J by 6 bases, leaving 18 bases between them. The DNA of the CDR3 is TGTGCCACTACGCACAGGGTCTCGGATGGCTACACCTTC. Encoded protein: CATTHRVSDGYTF.

The rearrangement links TRBV19 to TRBJ2-7; 7 bases map to TRBD1. The CDR3 contains 15 residues. The germline V gene encodes CDR1 LNHDA and CDR2 SQIVND (reference sequence). The V and J ends lost 5 bases and 2 bases, in that order; junction bases with no gene match: 9. CDR3 in amino acids: CASSAGQDPTYEQYF. CDR3 coding DNA: TGTGCCAGTAGTGCCGGACAGGACCCTACCTACGAGCAGTACTTC.

In the case of this clone: The same CDR3 also results from other DNA sequences found in this sample. The J gene is TRBJ2-1, the V gene TRBV19, with unresolved D. This CDR3 comprises 10 residues. CDR1 and CDR2 from the germline V gene are LNHDA and SQIVND (reference sequence). The V and J ends lost 9 bases and 6 bases respectively, with 6 bases between them. CDR3 DNA sequence: TGTGCCAGCCTAGGCAATGAGCAGTTCTTC. Protein: CASLGNEQFF.